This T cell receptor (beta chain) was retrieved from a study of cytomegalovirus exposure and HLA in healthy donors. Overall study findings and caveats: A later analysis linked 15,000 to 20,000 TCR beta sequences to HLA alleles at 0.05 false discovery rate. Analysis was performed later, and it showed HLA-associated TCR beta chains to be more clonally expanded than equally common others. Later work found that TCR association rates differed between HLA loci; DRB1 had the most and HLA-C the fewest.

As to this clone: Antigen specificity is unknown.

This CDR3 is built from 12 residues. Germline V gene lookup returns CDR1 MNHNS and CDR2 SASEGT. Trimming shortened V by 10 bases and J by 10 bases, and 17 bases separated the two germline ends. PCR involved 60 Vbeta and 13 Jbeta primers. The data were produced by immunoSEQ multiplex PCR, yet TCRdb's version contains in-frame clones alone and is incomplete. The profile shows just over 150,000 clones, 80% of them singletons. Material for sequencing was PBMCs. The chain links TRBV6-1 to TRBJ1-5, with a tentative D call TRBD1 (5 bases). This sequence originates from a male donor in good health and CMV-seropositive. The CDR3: CATRGAGHPQHF. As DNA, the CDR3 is TGTGCCACCAGAGGAGCGGGGCATCCCCAGCATTTT.